This TCR beta chain originates from a study of cytomegalovirus exposure and HLA in healthy donors. Study in general: Of the donors genotyped, several hundred in all, less than 90% fell in the Caucasian-associated ancestry cluster. Study-wide results and limits: Later analysis identified a missense DCLRE1C variant that was linked to TCR beta V- and J-gene trimming. Further analysis, carried out later, found HLA-associated TCR beta chains more clonally expanded than equally common other chains. A previous analysis found most TCR beta V segments productive roughly 90% or roughly 30% of the time.

In the PCR, 60 Vbeta and 13 Jbeta primers were used. Generated by immunoSEQ multiplex PCR, the TCRdb table keeps only in-frame clones and is missing some. The sample lists 120,000 to 150,000 clones, under 80% seen once, with around 10% in the top ten. In the case of this clone: What it binds is not known.

The sample consisted of PBMCs. The TCR comes from a woman aged 45-60 years in good health and CMV-seropositive.

The CDR3 bases are TGTGCCAGCAGCTTAGAATACCAGGAGGGCGAGCAGTACTTC. This codes for CASSLEYQEGEQYF. The chain couples TRBV13 to TRBJ2-7; TRBD2 might be the D (6 bases). V was shortened by 1 base and J by 6 bases, with 13 bases between the two germline ends. The CDR3 runs 14 residues. Germline CDR1 and CDR2: PRHDT and FYEKMQ (reference sequence).